In this sample, the clone carrying this T cell receptor beta chain turned up many times. The source material, RNA transcripts, was used to amplify TCR beta CDR3 regions. RT-PCR in the first round (using the HTBI primer set) targeted the TCR CDR3. TCRdb called the multiplex PCR reads again in MiXCR, with one record for every CDR3 protein. The sample shows nearly 600,000 distinct CDR3 sequences, approximately 13% of them seen only once. The sample comes from a study of T cells in Graves' hyperthyroidism and ophthalmopathy. Germline-derived CDR1 and CDR2 are MNHNS and SASEGT. V lost 11 bases and J lost 3; bases outside the gene matches: 13. The CDR3 loop spans 15 amino acids. Uncontrolled infection, other autoimmune disease, pregnancy or lactation excluded patients. The PBMCs were taken from around 9.1 ml of fresh peripheral blood.

This clonotype originated in a woman aged 25 to 39 with Graves' hyperthyroidism that later progressed to Graves' ophthalmopathy. Specimen: blood. The J gene is TRBJ2-7, the V gene TRBV6-1; the match to TRBD1 covers 10 bases. CDR3: CALTPGQGVLYEQYF. In DNA form, the CDR3 reads TGTGCCTTAACACCCGGACAGGGGGTTCTCTACGAGCAGTACTTC.